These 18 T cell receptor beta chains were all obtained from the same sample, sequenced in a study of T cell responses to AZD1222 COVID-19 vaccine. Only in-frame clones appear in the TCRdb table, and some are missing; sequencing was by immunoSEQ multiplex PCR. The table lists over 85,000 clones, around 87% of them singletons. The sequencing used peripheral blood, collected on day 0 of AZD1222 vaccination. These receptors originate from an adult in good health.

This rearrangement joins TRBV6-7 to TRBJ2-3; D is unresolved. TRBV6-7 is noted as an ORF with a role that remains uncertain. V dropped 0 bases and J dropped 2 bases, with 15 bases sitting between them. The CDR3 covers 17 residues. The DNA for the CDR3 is TGTGCCAGCAGTTACTCTGCCTTCCTCCGAATCACAGATACGCAGTATTTT. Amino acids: CASSYSAFLRITDTQYF.

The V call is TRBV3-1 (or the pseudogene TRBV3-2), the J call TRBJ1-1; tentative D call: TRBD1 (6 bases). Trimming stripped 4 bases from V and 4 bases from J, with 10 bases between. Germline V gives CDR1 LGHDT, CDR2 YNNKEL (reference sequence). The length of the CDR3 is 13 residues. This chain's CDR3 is CASSPPRGTEAFF. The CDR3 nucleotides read TGTGCCAGCAGCCCCCCCAGGGGCACTGAAGCTTTCTTT.

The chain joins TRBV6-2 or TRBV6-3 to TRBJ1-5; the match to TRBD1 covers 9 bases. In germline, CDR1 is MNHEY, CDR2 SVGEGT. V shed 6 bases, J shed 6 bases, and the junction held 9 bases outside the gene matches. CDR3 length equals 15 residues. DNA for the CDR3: TGTGCCAGCAGCTCAGGACAGGGGATCGCTCAGCCCCAGCATTTT. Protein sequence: CASSSGQGIAQPQHF.

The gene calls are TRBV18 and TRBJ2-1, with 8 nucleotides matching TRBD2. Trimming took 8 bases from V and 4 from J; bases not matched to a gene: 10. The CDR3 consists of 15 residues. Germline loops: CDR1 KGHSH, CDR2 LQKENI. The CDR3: CASHTSTSGYNEQFF. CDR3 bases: TGTGCCAGCCACACCAGTACTAGCGGATACAATGAGCAGTTCTTC.

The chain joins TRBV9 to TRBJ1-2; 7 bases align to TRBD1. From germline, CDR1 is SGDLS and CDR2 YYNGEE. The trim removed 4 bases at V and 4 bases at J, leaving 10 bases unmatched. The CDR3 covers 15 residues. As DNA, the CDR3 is TGTGCCAGCAGCACGTCACAGGGGCGGATCTATGGCTACACCTTC. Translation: CASSTSQGRIYGYTF.

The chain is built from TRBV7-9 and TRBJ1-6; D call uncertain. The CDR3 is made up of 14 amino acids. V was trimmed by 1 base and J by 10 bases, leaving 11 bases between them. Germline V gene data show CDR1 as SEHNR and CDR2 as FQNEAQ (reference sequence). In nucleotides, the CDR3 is TGTGCCAGCAGCTTAGACGTGGATCGGTCACCCCTCCACTTT. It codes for CASSLDVDRSPLHF.

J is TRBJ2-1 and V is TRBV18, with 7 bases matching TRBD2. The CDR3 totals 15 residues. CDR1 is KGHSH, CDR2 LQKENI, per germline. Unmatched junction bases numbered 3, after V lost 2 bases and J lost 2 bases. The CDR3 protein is CASSPSGVTYNEQFF. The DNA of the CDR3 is TGTGCCAGCTCACCAAGCGGGGTAACCTACAATGAGCAGTTCTTC.

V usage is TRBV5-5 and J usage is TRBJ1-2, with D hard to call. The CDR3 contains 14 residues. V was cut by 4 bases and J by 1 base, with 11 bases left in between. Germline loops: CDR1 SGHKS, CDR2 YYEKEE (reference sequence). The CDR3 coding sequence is TGTGCCAGCAGCGGAAGATTAAATAACTATGGCTACACCTTC. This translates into CASSGRLNNYGYTF.

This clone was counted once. CDR3 residues: CASSLRGQSITEAFF. DNA for the CDR3: TGCGCCAGCAGCTTAAGGGGGCAGTCAATAACTGAAGCTTTCTTT. V is TRBV5-1 and J is TRBJ1-1; 7 bases are a match to TRBD1. Germline V CDR1 and CDR2: SGHRS, YFSETQ. This CDR3 has 15 amino acids. Trimming at V came to 2 bases and at J to 5 bases, leaving 9 bases not matched to a gene. Full variable domain (missing parts from reference TRBV5-1 and TRBJ1-1): KAGVTQTPRYLIKTRGQQVTLSCSPISGHRSVSWYQQTPGQGLQFLFEYFSETQRNKGNFPGRFSGRQFSNSRSEMNVSTLELGDSALYLCASSLRGQSITEAFFGQGTRLTVV.

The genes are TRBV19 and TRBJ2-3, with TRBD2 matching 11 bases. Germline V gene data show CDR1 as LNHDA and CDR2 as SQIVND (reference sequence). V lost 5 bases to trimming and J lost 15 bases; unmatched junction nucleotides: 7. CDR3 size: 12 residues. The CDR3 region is CASSLQTSGVYF. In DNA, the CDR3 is TGTGCCAGTAGTCTACAGACTAGCGGGGTATATTTT. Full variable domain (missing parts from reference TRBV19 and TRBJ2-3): DGGITQSPKYLFRKEGQNVTLSCEQNLNHDAMYWYRQDPGQGLRLIYYSQIVNDFQKGDIAEGYSVSREKKESFPLTVTSAQKNPTAFYLCASSLQTSGVYFGPGTRLTVL.

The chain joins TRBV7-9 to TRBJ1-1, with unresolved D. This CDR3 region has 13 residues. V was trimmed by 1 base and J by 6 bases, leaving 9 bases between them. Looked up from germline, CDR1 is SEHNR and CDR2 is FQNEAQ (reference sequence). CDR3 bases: TGTGCCAGCAGCTTAGTGGGTCCATCTGAAGCTTTCTTT. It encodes CASSLVGPSEAFF.

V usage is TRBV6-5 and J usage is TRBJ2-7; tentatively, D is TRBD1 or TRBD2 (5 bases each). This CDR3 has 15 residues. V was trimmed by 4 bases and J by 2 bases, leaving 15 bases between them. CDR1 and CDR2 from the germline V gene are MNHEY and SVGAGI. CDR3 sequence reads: CASSSPGRVPYEQYF. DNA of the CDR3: TGTGCCAGCAGTTCCCCGGGACGGGTACCCTACGAGCAGTACTTC.

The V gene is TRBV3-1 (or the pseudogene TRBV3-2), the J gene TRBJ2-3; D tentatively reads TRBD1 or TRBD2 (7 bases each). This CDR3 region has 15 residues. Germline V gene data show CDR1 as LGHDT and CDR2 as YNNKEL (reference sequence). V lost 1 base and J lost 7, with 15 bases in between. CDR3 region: CASSQGSRGGHTQYF. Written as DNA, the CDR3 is TGTGCCAGCAGCCAAGGAAGCAGGGGGGGGCATACGCAGTATTTT.

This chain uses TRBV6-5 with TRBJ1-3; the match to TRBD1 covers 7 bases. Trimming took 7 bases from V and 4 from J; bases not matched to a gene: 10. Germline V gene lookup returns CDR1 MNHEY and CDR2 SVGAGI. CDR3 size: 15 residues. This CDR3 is CASNPGGFEGNTIYF. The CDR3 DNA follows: TGTGCCAGCAACCCAGGGGGGTTTGAGGGAAACACCATATATTTT.

The CDR3 nucleotides read TGTGCCAGCAGCTTAGGGGTGATGGCAGGGGTGTATGGCTACACCTTC. Translating it yields CASSLGVMAGVYGYTF. The chain combines TRBV7-2 with TRBJ1-2; D may be TRBD1 (6 bases). Trimming removed 1 base at V and 5 bases at J, with 17 bases between. CDR1 is SGHTA, CDR2 FQGNSA, per germline. The CDR3 is made up of 16 amino acids.

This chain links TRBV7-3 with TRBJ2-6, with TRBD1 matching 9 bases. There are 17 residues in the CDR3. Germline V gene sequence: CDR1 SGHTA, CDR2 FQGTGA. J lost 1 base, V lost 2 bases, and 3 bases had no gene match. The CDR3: CASSLGTGRSGANVLTF. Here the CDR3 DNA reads TGTGCCAGCAGCTTAGGGACAGGGAGGTCTGGGGCCAACGTCCTGACTTTC.

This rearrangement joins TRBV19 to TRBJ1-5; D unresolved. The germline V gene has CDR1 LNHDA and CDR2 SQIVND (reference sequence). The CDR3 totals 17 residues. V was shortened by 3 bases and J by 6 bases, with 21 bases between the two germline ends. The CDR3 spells CASSIPPHGGRSQPQHF. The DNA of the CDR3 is TGTGCCAGTAGTATCCCGCCTCATGGAGGAAGGTCTCAGCCCCAGCATTTT.

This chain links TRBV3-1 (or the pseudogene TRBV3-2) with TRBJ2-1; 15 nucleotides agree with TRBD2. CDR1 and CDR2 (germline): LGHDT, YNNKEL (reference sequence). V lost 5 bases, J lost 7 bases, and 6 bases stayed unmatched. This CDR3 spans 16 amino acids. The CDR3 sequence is CASSMRGTSGGNEQFF. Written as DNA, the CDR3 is TGTGCCAGCAGCATGAGGGGGACTAGCGGGGGGAATGAGCAGTTCTTC.